A selection of T cell receptor beta chains follows, all from one sample in a study of human versus mouse CDR3 diversity and MHC coevolution. Some clones are missing from TCRdb's copy, which holds only in-frame ones; the method was immunoSEQ multiplex PCR. The sample has 75,000 to 90,000 clones; around 93% are singletons. The specimen sequenced was naive CD4+ T cells from blood. The receptors were gathered from a person between 25 and 70 years old in good health. The CDR3 runs from the conserved cysteine through the conserved F or W. D genes are given only for firm matches. Clone size is given for some rows only: seen once, a few or many times, or a class if the clone is expanded.

abundance	d_gene	v_gene	j_gene	CDR3aa	CDR3nt
-	-	TRBV9	TRBJ2-1	CASSRDSQYNEQFF	TGTGCCAGCAGCCGGGACTCCCAATACAATGAGCAGTTCTTC
-	-	TRBV27	TRBJ1-1	CASKGHTNTEAFF	TGTGCCAGCAAAGGACATACGAACACTGAAGCTTTCTTT
-	TRBD1	TRBV7-7	TRBJ1-1	CASSPLDRGNTEAFF	TGTGCTAGCAGCCCACTGGACAGGGGAAACACTGAAGCTTTCTTT
once	TRBD2	TRBV6-5	TRBJ2-1	CASSRRDYYNEQFF	TGTGCCAGCAGTCGCCGGGACTACTACAATGAGCAGTTCTTC
-	TRBD1	TRBV2	TRBJ1-4	CASTRDRRNLNEKLFF	TGTGCCAGTACTCGGGACAGACGAAACCTTAATGAAAAACTGTTTTTT
-	-	TRBV5-1	TRBJ1-2	CASSLDGQSGGYTF	TGCGCCAGCAGCTTGGACGGACAGTCGGGTGGCTACACCTTC
-	-	TRBV19	TRBJ1-1	CASSPLTEAFF	TGTGCCAGTAGTCCCTTGACTGAAGCTTTCTTT
-	-	TRBV18	TRBJ1-3	CASSPLHGGSSGNTIYF	TGTGCCAGCTCACCATTGCACGGCGGAAGCTCTGGAAACACCATATATTTT
once	TRBD1	TRBV7-2	TRBJ1-2	CASSLKGALGYTF	TGTGCCAGCAGCTTAAAGGGGGCGCTTGGCTACACCTTC
-	TRBD2	TRBV4-3	TRBJ2-7	CASSQGAEAGAYEQYF	TGCGCCAGCAGCCAAGGTGCGGAAGCGGGGGCCTACGAGCAGTACTTC
-	TRBD1	TRBV6-1	TRBJ2-4	CASSDGQGNIQYF	TGTGCCAGCAGTGATGGACAGGGAAACATTCAGTACTTC
-	TRBD1	TRBV19	TRBJ2-7	CASSIPGTGQYEQYF	TGTGCCAGTAGTATTCCCGGGACAGGCCAGTACGAGCAGTACTTC
-	TRBD1	TRBV6-1	TRBJ1-2	CASFTGQAVYGYTF	TGTGCCAGCTTTACTGGACAGGCCGTCTATGGCTACACCTTC
-	-	TRBV5-1	TRBJ1-2	CASSPGMTEGYTF	TGCGCCAGCAGCCCAGGGATGACGGAGGGCTACACCTTC
-	TRBD1	TRBV18	TRBJ2-7	CASSGTGSSYEQYF	TGTGCCAGCTCCGGGACAGGCTCATCCTACGAGCAGTACTTC
-	-	TRBV5-4	TRBJ1-4	CASSFGRTNEKLFF	TGTGCCAGCAGCTTCGGTCGCACTAATGAAAAACTGTTTTTT
-	-	TRBV7-2	TRBJ1-4	CASSLAGGEKLFF	TGTGCCAGCAGCTTAGCGGGGGGTGAAAAACTGTTTTTT
-	TRBD1	TRBV7-3	TRBJ2-7	CASSPTGFYEQYF	TGTGCCAGCAGCCCGACAGGGTTCTACGAGCAGTACTTC
-	-	TRBV5-1	TRBJ2-7	CASSGLERRGEQYF	TGCGCCAGCAGCGGCCTGGAGCGTAGGGGCGAGCAGTACTTC
-	-	TRBV5-4	TRBJ2-3	CASRLLSVSTDTQYF	TGTGCCAGCAGACTCCTCTCCGTAAGCACAGATACGCAGTATTTT
-	-	TRBV4-2	TRBJ1-2	CASSQVSDSYGYTF	TGTGCCAGCAGCCAAGTCTCGGACAGCTATGGCTACACCTTC
-	-	TRBV4-3	TRBJ2-1	CASSPQKREWNEQFF	TGCGCCAGCAGCCCGCAGAAAAGGGAGTGGAATGAGCAGTTCTTC
once	-	TRBV5-7	TRBJ1-4	CASSLARVKVNEKLFF	TGTGCCAGCAGCTTGGCGAGGGTAAAAGTAAATGAAAAACTGTTTTTT
-	TRBD1	TRBV7-8	TRBJ2-7	CASSPHGQGYEQYF	TGTGCCAGCAGCCCCCACGGACAGGGCTACGAGCAGTACTTC
once	TRBD1	TRBV2	TRBJ1-4	CASSGQGYEKLFF	TGTGCCAGCAGTGGACAGGGCTATGAAAAACTGTTTTTT
-	-	TRBV19	TRBJ1-1	CASILRRGNTEAFF	TGTGCCAGTATTCTACGGCGGGGGAACACTGAAGCTTTCTTT
-	-	TRBV5-1	TRBJ2-7	CASSLATHEQYF	TGCGCCAGCAGCTTGGCTACCCACGAGCAGTACTTC
-	TRBD1	TRBV4-2	TRBJ1-1	CASSLTGDTEAFF	TGTGCCAGCAGCCTGACAGGGGACACTGAAGCTTTCTTT
-	TRBD1	TRBV5-1	TRBJ1-2	CASSLGQGTIVDGYTF	TGCGCCAGCAGCCTAGGACAGGGGACGATCGTTGATGGCTACACCTTC
-	TRBD2	TRBV6-1	TRBJ2-3	CASSEAVFSGTSGPTTDTQYF	TGTGCCAGCAGTGAAGCGGTGTTTAGCGGGACTAGCGGCCCTACGACAGATACGCAGTATTTT
-	TRBD2	TRBV9	TRBJ2-3	CASSVGTSGSSADTQYF	TGTGCCAGCAGCGTCGGGACTAGCGGGAGTAGCGCAGATACGCAGTATTTT
-	TRBD2	TRBV7-3	TRBJ2-3	CASTGGLSTDTQYF	TGTGCCAGTACCGGGGGGTTAAGCACAGATACGCAGTATTTT
-	-	TRBV19	TRBJ1-1	CASTSVLNTEAFF	TGTGCCAGTACCAGCGTCCTGAACACTGAAGCTTTCTTT
-	-	TRBV5-1	TRBJ2-4	CASSTGRSGNIQYF	TGCGCCAGCAGCACGGGACGTAGCGGAAACATTCAGTACTTC
-	-	TRBV5-1	TRBJ2-1	CASSLSGGGYYEQFF	TGCGCCAGCAGCTTGTCCGGGGGTGGGTACTATGAGCAGTTCTTC
-	TRBD1	TRBV4-3	TRBJ1-2	CASSDRWTGIRANYGYTF	TGCGCCAGCTCCGACCGATGGACAGGGATTAGAGCTAACTATGGCTACACCTTC
-	-	TRBV11-2	TRBJ1-1	CASSSDRMNTEAFF	TGTGCCAGCAGCTCGGACAGAATGAACACTGAAGCTTTCTTT